These 9 T cell receptor beta chains came from one sample sequenced in a study of T cell responses to AZD1222 COVID-19 vaccine. Sequencing was performed with immunoSEQ multiplex PCR; in TCRdb, only in-frame clones are kept and a portion is missing. The table lists under 110,000 clones, over 75% of them singletons, with approximately 16% in the top ten. The sequencing used peripheral blood, collected on day 0 of AZD1222 vaccination. The receptor set was obtained from an adult in good health.

The CDR3 coding sequence is TGTGCCAGCAGCTGGACAGGGGGCAGGGGCTACACCTTC. It is translated as CASSWTGGRGYTF. The gene calls are TRBV5-6 and TRBJ1-2; 11 bases agree with TRBD1. The CDR3 is 13 amino acids. V gave up 3 bases and J gave up 8 bases; unmatched junction bases: 3. Germline V gives CDR1 SGHDT, CDR2 YYEEEE.

The gene calls are TRBV18 and TRBJ1-4; possibly TRBD1 for D (5 bases). V was trimmed by 1 base and J by 4 bases, leaving 7 bases between them. This CDR3 has 14 residues. In germline, CDR1 is KGHSH, CDR2 LQKENI. The CDR3 DNA reads as TGTGCCAGCTCACCACAGGGGAATAATGAAAAACTGTTTTTT. This encodes CASSPQGNNEKLFF.

This clone is a singleton in its sample. The chain uses TRBV19 and TRBJ1-5; possibly TRBD1 for D (6 bases). CDR3 length equals 15 residues. Per the germline V gene, CDR1 is LNHDA and CDR2 is SQIVND (reference sequence). V lost 5 bases and J 4 bases, leaving 15 bases between the germline ends. The CDR3 bases are TGTGCCAGTAGTCTCCTCGACAGGAATAATCAGCCCCAGCATTTT. Translation: CASSLLDRNNQPQHF.

The rearrangement joins TRBV3-1 (or the pseudogene TRBV3-2) to TRBJ2-7, with 12 bases aligning to TRBD2. The CDR3 runs to 17 residues. V trimming: 1 base; J trimming: 2 bases; junction bases outside the gene matches: 6. The germline V gene encodes CDR1 LGHDT and CDR2 YNNKEL (reference sequence). CDR3 coding DNA: TGTGCCAGCAGCCAAGGACTAGCGGGAGTCGAAACCTACGAGCAGTACTTC. It codes for CASSQGLAGVETYEQYF.

The chain has TRBV1 and TRBJ1-6. TRBV1 is described as a pseudogene. CDR3 length equals 18 residues. In DNA, the CDR3 is TGCACCAGCAGCCAAGCCGGGACGCCTACCCCATGTAATTCACCCCTCCACTTT. Residues: CTSSQAGTPTPCNSPLHF.

This sequence joins TRBV10-3 and TRBJ1-4; possible D gene TRBD1, 6 bases. The germline gives CDR1 ENHRY, CDR2 SYGVKD. There are 14 residues in the CDR3. V gave up 6 bases and J gave up 5 bases, with 13 bases separating them. CDR3 region: CAIREGQGNEKLFF. As DNA, the CDR3 is TGTGCCATCAGGGAGGGGCAGGGGAATGAAAAACTGTTTTTT.

The rearrangement joins TRBV18 to TRBJ2-7, with unresolved D. Trimming took 0 bases from V and 6 from J, leaving 9 bases between them. Germline V gene data show CDR1 as KGHSH and CDR2 as LQKENI. This CDR3 has 13 amino acids. The CDR3 protein is CASSPPAGSEQYF. DNA for the CDR3: TGTGCCAGCTCACCACCCGCAGGTAGCGAGCAGTACTTC.

The J gene is TRBJ1-6, the V gene TRBV6-5; 9 bases map to TRBD1. The CDR3 sequence is 15 residues long. In germline, CDR1 is MNHEY, CDR2 SVGAGI. Trimming cost V 4 bases and J 5 bases; bases outside gene matches: 3. The DNA for the CDR3 is TGTGCCAGCAGTTTCGACAGGGGGGATAATTCACCCCTCCACTTT. This translates into CASSFDRGDNSPLHF.

The rearrangement links TRBV25-1 to TRBJ1-2; 12 bases line up with TRBD1. The germline gives CDR1 MGHDK, CDR2 SYGVNS. There are 16 residues in the CDR3. V was clipped by 2 bases and J by 5 bases; unmatched bases: 6. As DNA, the CDR3 is TGTGCCAGCAGTGAAACCGGGACAGGGGGCCGGTATGGCTACACCTTC. Encoded protein: CASSETGTGGRYGYTF.